The clone carrying this T cell receptor beta chain occurred a few times. What it binds is unknown. This record belongs to a study of beta chain features in type 1 diabetes. Study-wide findings and caveats: The study notes PCR might favor shorter templates equally in patients and controls.

The V and J ends lost 3 bases and 2 bases, in that order; junction bases with no gene match: 8. Germline CDR1 reads SQVTM; CDR2 reads ANQGSEA. The CDR3 runs to 16 residues. Staining for CD45RO/CCR7/CD25/CD127/CD95/CD27 allowed sorting of CD4+ naive, central memory, regulatory and stem cell-like memory cells. Expressed TCRB transcripts were sequenced, since all the RNA that had been isolated was reverse transcribed. Assay: immunoSEQ multiplex PCR; the TCRdb copy retains only in-frame clones and omits some. The table has 400,000 to 550,000 clones, more than 9.5% seen once. Specimen: naive CD4+ T cells from blood. This sequence was found in a woman aged 18-30 years in good health. The chain employs TRBV29-1 and TRBJ2-1, with TRBD2 identical over 9 bases. The CDR3 DNA follows: TGCAGCGTTGATGGGGTAGCGGGAGTGCCCTACAATGAGCAGTTCTTC. Amino acid sequence: CSVDGVAGVPYNEQFF.